A selection of T cell receptor beta chains follows, all from one sample in a study of blood T cell repertoires in COVID-19. Assay used: immunoSEQ multiplex PCR; TCRdb lists only in-frame clones, some missing. The sample lists 150,000 to 200,000 clones, 85% to 90% seen once, with roughly 3.9% in the top ten. Specimen: peripheral blood. These receptor sequences come from a man younger than 35 with active or convalescent COVID-19. Each CDR3 is given without its conserved first and last residue. Clone size appears in some rows only: once, few, many, or a class for an expanded clone.

>TRBV6-1|.
ASSLGLAGLEQY
>TRBV24-1|few
ATSDSTGTSGNTIY
>TRBV12-5|.
AKNTNYGYT
>TRBV27|.
ASSPYNQPQH
>TRBV2|.
ASSNGLGSQPQH
>TRBV6-5|.
ASSTRQGAYNEQF
>TRBV19|.
ASSTPQGPGGNQPQH
>TRBV3-1/TRBV3-2|.
ASSQFAGDGNTIY
>TRBV18|.
ASSPDRVGEQY
>TRBV19|.
ASSPYTAYEQY